These 31 T cell receptor beta chains were all obtained from the same sample, sequenced in a study of blood T cell repertoires in COVID-19. Sequencing used immunoSEQ multiplex PCR; TCRdb keeps in-frame clones, though not all of them. The sample has around 310,000 clones; roughly 90% are singletons. The sequencing sample was made of peripheral blood. The receptors were sampled from a woman aged 40 to 50 with COVID-19, enrolled during active disease.

V and J are TRBV10-3 and TRBJ1-5; weak D call: TRBD1 (5 bases). Germline-derived CDR1 and CDR2 are ENHRY and SYGVKD. CDR3 size: 12 residues. V gave up 2 bases and J gave up 13 bases, with 12 bases separating them. The CDR3 region has the DNA TGTGCCATCAGTGAGGCGGGGGGGGTTCAGCATTTT. Amino acid sequence: CAISEAGGVQHF.

This rearrangement joins TRBV11-1 to TRBJ2-6; D is undetermined. The CDR3 is 14 residues long. Trimming pared 5 bases from V and 0 bases from J, leaving 5 bases between. CDR1 and CDR2 (germline): SGHAT, FQDESV (reference sequence). For the CDR3, the DNA is TGTGCCAGCAGCCCGCGCTCTGGGGCCAACGTCCTGACTTTC. This gives the protein CASSPRSGANVLTF. Full variable domain (missing parts from reference TRBV11-1 and TRBJ2-6): EAEVAQSPRYKITEKSQAVAFWCDPISGHATLYWYRQILGQGPELLVQFQDESVVDDSQLPKDRFSAERLKGVDSTLKIQPAELGDSAMYLCASSPRSGANVLTFGAGSRLTVL.

The V gene is TRBV24-1, the J gene TRBJ2-3, with D perhaps TRBD1 (7 bases). V was clipped by 4 bases and J by 2 bases, with 12 bases between them. This CDR3 has 15 residues. The germline gives CDR1 KGHDR, CDR2 SFDVKD. CDR3 loop: CATSEAGQSTDTQYF. CDR3 DNA sequence: TGTGCCACCAGTGAGGCGGGACAGTCCACAGATACGCAGTATTTT.

The chain combines TRBV28 with TRBJ1-2; 11 bases agree with TRBD1. The germline CDR1 and CDR2 sequences are MDHEN and SYDVKM. The CDR3 loop spans 15 amino acids. V trimming: 1 base; J trimming: 8 bases; junction bases outside the gene matches: 6. CDR3: CASSLYTGTGGGYTF. CDR3 DNA sequence: TGTGCCAGCAGTTTATATACCGGGACAGGGGGAGGCTACACCTTC.

This chain connects TRBV28 to TRBJ1-5; a possible D gene is TRBD1 (6 bases). Germline-derived CDR1 and CDR2 are MDHEN and SYDVKM. Trimming pared 8 bases from V and 2 bases from J, leaving 7 bases between. The CDR3 sequence is 12 residues long. The CDR3 loop reads CASRQGNQPQHF. The DNA of the CDR3 is TGTGCCAGCCGACAGGGCAATCAGCCCCAGCATTTT.

As for this clone: It is unclear where the CDR3 begins or ends on the DNA, so no DNA is shown, and the CDR3 is as TCRdb lists it. The sample carries other DNA sequences with the same CDR3. The J gene is TRBJ2-1, the V gene TRBV25-1; TRBD2 is the table's D call, not checked against the DNA. Germline assignment: CDR1 MGHDK and CDR2 SYGVNS. The CDR3 has 15 amino acids, counting both end residues. The chain's CDR3 is CASTSGEGRDNEQFF.

The chain employs TRBV9 and TRBJ2-3; 9 positions match TRBD2. Looked up from germline, CDR1 is SGDLS and CDR2 is YYNGEE. V was pared by 1 base and J by 3 bases, with 6 bases of the junction left unmatched. The length of the CDR3 is 16 residues. The CDR3 loop reads CASSVSPAGGTDTQYF. CDR3 DNA: TGTGCCAGCAGCGTATCCCCAGCGGGGGGAACAGATACGCAGTATTTT.

The gene calls are TRBV18 and TRBJ2-3, with TRBD2 identical over 9 bases. Germline V gene sequence: CDR1 KGHSH, CDR2 LQKENI. This CDR3 region has 15 residues. V lost 1 base, J lost 4 bases, and 3 bases stayed unmatched. The CDR3 DNA reads as TGTGCCAGCTCACCACGTAGCGGGGGCGCAGATACGCAGTATTTT. Its protein is CASSPRSGGADTQYF.

The chain combines TRBV9 with TRBJ2-7, with TRBD2 matching 7 bases. Losses at the gene ends were 0 bases for V and 3 bases for J; bases not matched to a gene: 3. CDR1 and CDR2 (germline): SGDLS, YYNGEE. There are 14 residues in the CDR3. CDR3 loop: CASSVVPSGYEQYF. DNA for the CDR3: TGTGCCAGCAGCGTAGTGCCTAGCGGCTACGAGCAGTACTTC.

The CDR3 region has the DNA TGTGCCAGCACCTCGGGACTAGCAAAGACCTACTACGAGCAGTACTTC. Amino acid sequence: CASTSGLAKTYYEQYF. The rearrangement uses TRBV28 and TRBJ2-7, with 9 bases identical to TRBD2. Germline CDR1 reads MDHEN; CDR2 reads SYDVKM. The CDR3 has 16 residues. The trim removed 7 bases at V and 3 bases at J, leaving 13 bases unmatched.

The genes are TRBV5-4 and TRBJ2-5; 14 positions agree with TRBD2. The ends lost 4 bases at V and 5 bases at J; junction bases unmatched: 7. The CDR3 loop spans 16 amino acids. CDR1 is SGHNT, CDR2 YYREEE, per germline (reference sequence). As DNA, the CDR3 is TGTGCCAGCAGCAAGGGACTAGCGGGAGAGAGTGAGACCCAGTACTTC. This gives the protein CASSKGLAGESETQYF. Full variable domain (remainder filled in from reference TRBV5-4 and TRBJ2-5): ETGVTQSPTHLIKTRGQQVTLRCSSQSGHNTVSWYQQALGQGPQFIFQYYREEENGRGNFPPRFSGLQFPNYSSELNVNALELDDSALYLCASSKGLAGESETQYFGPGTRLLVL.

There are a few counts of this clone. V is TRBV18 and J is TRBJ2-7; D perhaps matches TRBD1 (5 bases). CDR1 and CDR2 (germline): KGHSH, LQKENI. CDR3 length equals 13 residues. The V end was cut by 6 bases, the J end by 2 bases, with 11 bases between. Written as DNA, the CDR3 is TGTGCCAGCTCCCCGGACATAACCTACGAGCAGTACTTC. This translates into CASSPDITYEQYF.

The rearrangement uses TRBV9 and TRBJ1-3; TRBD1 might be the D (6 bases). Germline V gene lookup returns CDR1 SGDLS and CDR2 YYNGEE. Trimming took off 0 bases at V and 4 bases at J, with 20 bases between the two ends. CDR3 length equals 18 residues. CDR3 DNA sequence: TGTGCCAGCAGCGTAGTTGATATGGGACAAACAGGAGGAAACACCATATATTTT. It specifies CASSVVDMGQTGGNTIYF.

V usage is TRBV7-9 and J usage is TRBJ1-6; 11 bases fit TRBD1. This CDR3 has 19 amino acids. V shed 4 bases and J 0 bases; nucleotides not matched to a gene: 8. Germline CDR1 SEHNR, CDR2 FQNEAQ (reference sequence). CDR3 sequence: CASSSPGTGGISYNSPLHF. Written as DNA, the CDR3 is TGTGCCAGCAGCTCTCCCGGGACAGGGGGTATCTCCTATAATTCACCCCTCCACTTT.

The J gene is TRBJ2-5, the V gene TRBV28; D ambiguous. Germline V CDR1 and CDR2: MDHEN, SYDVKM. CDR3 length: 11 amino acids. The V end lost 4 bases, the J end lost 3 bases, and 3 bases lay between the germline ends. CDR3 in DNA: TGTGCCAGCAGTTCGGAAGAGACCCAGTACTTC. It yields the protein CASSSEETQYF.

V and J are TRBV7-2 and TRBJ1-4; no clear D gene. This CDR3 region has 15 residues. Germline lookup yields CDR1 SGHTA and CDR2 FQGNSA. V was pared by 5 bases and J by 4 bases, with 14 bases between. The CDR3 sequence: CASSKASNFNEKLFF. In DNA, the CDR3 is TGTGCCAGCAGCAAAGCGTCTAACTTTAATGAAAAACTGTTTTTT.

The chain carries TRBV5-8 and TRBJ2-7; D call uncertain. V was pared by 2 bases and J by 0 bases, with 6 bases between. This CDR3 region has 13 residues. Germline assignment: CDR1 SGHTS and CDR2 YDEGEE. The CDR3 is CASSFRSSYEQYF. The CDR3 DNA reads TGTGCCAGCAGCTTCCGCAGCTCCTACGAGCAGTACTTC.

The chain employs TRBV3-1 (or the pseudogene TRBV3-2) and TRBJ2-3, with 9 bases fitting TRBD2. The CDR3 has 24 residues. The germline CDR1 and CDR2 sequences are LGHDT and YNNKEL (reference sequence). The junction had 29 bases not matched to a gene; V was cut back by 2 bases and J by 2 bases. In DNA form, the CDR3 reads TGTGCCAGCAGCCAAACCGAAGAAAAAAGCGGGAGGACCCTCTTGAGAGATAACACAGATACGCAGTATTTT. Residues: CASSQTEEKSGRTLLRDNTDTQYF.

The rearrangement joins TRBV7-8 to TRBJ2-3; the D is unclear. Germline V gene sequence: CDR1 SGHVS, CDR2 FQNEAQ. The V and J ends lost 5 bases and 2 bases respectively, with 14 bases between them. The CDR3 has 15 amino acids. The CDR3 here is CASSPQTRFTDTQYF. CDR3 DNA: TGTGCCAGCAGCCCCCAGACACGATTCACAGATACGCAGTATTTT.

This chain links TRBV7-8 with TRBJ2-1; TRBD1 might be the D (5 bases). Looked up from germline, CDR1 is SGHVS and CDR2 is FQNEAQ. Trimming left V 3 bases short and J 7 bases short, with 10 bases between. The CDR3 extends over 13 amino acids. The CDR3 spells CASSFSPGNEQFF. Here the CDR3 DNA reads TGTGCCAGCAGCTTTTCTCCAGGGAATGAGCAGTTCTTC.

CDR3 sequence (DNA): TGTGCCAGTAGTCGGGGACAGGGGATTCTGAACACTGAAGCTTTCTTT. Translating gives CASSRGQGILNTEAFF. V is TRBV19 and J is TRBJ1-1, with 10 bases fitting TRBD1. Germline V gives CDR1 LNHDA, CDR2 SQIVND (reference sequence). The V segment lost 5 bases and the J segment 0 bases; nucleotides outside the gene matches: 6. The CDR3 has 16 residues.

V is TRBV4-1 and J is TRBJ1-5; unclear D gene. Trimming shortened V by 0 bases and J by 6 bases, and 12 bases separated the two germline ends. CDR1 and CDR2 from the germline V gene are MGHRA and YSYEKL. The CDR3 totals 15 residues. The CDR3 DNA reads TGCGCCAGCAGCCAAGATCCCGGGTTTAGTCAGCCCCAGCATTTT. It yields the protein CASSQDPGFSQPQHF.

The CDR3 sequence is CASSQVGRGYGYTF. The CDR3 DNA follows: TGCGCCAGCAGCCAAGTAGGCAGGGGCTATGGCTACACCTTC. The rearrangement links TRBV4-1 to TRBJ1-2; possible D gene TRBD1, 6 bases. The CDR3 totals 14 residues. V was cut by 1 base and J by 4 bases, with 10 bases left in between. CDR1 is MGHRA, CDR2 YSYEKL, per germline.

The chain couples TRBV15 to TRBJ1-2; D not certain. CDR1 and CDR2 from the germline V gene are LNHNV and YYDKDF (reference sequence). Trimming cost V 0 bases and J 4 bases, with 9 bases left between them. This CDR3 contains 14 residues. The CDR3 bases are TGTGCCACCAGCAGAGATATCGGGAGCTATGGCTACACCTTC. Encoded protein: CATSRDIGSYGYTF.

This clone showed up just a few times. The chain uses TRBV27 and TRBJ1-4; D is possibly TRBD1 (5 bases). The germline CDR1 and CDR2 sequences are MNHEY and SMNVEV (reference sequence). V was trimmed by 5 bases and J by 6 bases, leaving 16 bases between them. CDR3 length: 15 amino acids. CDR3 nucleotides: TGTGCCAGCAGTGACAGTCACCCCCGCTATGAAAAACTGTTTTTT. Translation: CASSDSHPRYEKLFF.

This sequence joins TRBV7-2 and TRBJ1-2, with a possible D match to TRBD1 (6 bases). V lost 5 bases, J lost 4 bases, and 11 bases lay in between. The length of the CDR3 is 13 residues. From germline, CDR1 is SGHTA and CDR2 FQGNSA. For the CDR3, the DNA is TGTGCCAGCAGCCACAGGGTGCTCTATGGCTACACCTTC. This encodes CASSHRVLYGYTF.

The chain links TRBV28 to TRBJ2-2, with D hard to call. Germline loops: CDR1 MDHEN, CDR2 SYDVKM. The CDR3 is 12 amino acids. V was shortened by 6 bases and J by 3 bases, with 5 bases between the two germline ends. CDR3: CASSRDTGELFF. CDR3 nucleotide sequence: TGTGCCAGCAGCCGGGACACCGGGGAGCTGTTTTTT.

The chain uses TRBV6-5 and TRBJ2-5; 8 bases map to TRBD1. Germline trimming cut 9 bases from V and 2 bases from J; bases unmatched to any gene: 5. CDR1 and CDR2 (germline): MNHEY, SVGAGI. The CDR3 contains 13 residues. For the CDR3, the DNA is TGTGCCAGTGACAGGGGACCGCAAGAGACCCAGTACTTC. This gives the protein CASDRGPQETQYF.

The chain couples TRBV11-1 to TRBJ2-3, with 7 bases fitting TRBD2. Trimming at V came to 2 bases and at J to 1 base, leaving 6 bases not matched to a gene. This CDR3 has 16 amino acids. Germline V lookup: CDR1 SGHAT, CDR2 FQDESV (reference sequence). CDR3 in amino acids: CASSLHFAGGTDTQYF. CDR3 bases: TGTGCCAGCAGCTTACATTTCGCGGGGGGCACAGATACGCAGTATTTT.

The chain combines TRBV11-3 with TRBJ2-2; TRBD1 might be the D (6 bases). Trimming took off 5 bases at V and 0 bases at J, with 16 bases between the two ends. The germline V gene has CDR1 SGHNT and CDR2 YENEEA. The CDR3 runs to 17 residues. The CDR3: CASSTIQGLSNTGELFF. Written as DNA, the CDR3 is TGTGCCAGCAGCACCATCCAGGGGCTCTCGAACACCGGGGAGCTGTTTTTT. Supplemented by reference TRBV11-3 and TRBJ2-2, the full variable domain reads EAGVVQSPRYKIIEKKQPVAFWCNPISGHNTLYWYLQNLGQGPELLIRYENEEAVDDSQLPKDRFSAERLKGVDSTLKIQPAELGDSAVYLCASSTIQGLSNTGELFFGEGSRLTVL.

The rearrangement uses TRBV2 and TRBJ2-1; D is ambiguous. V dropped 2 bases and J dropped 9 bases, with 14 bases sitting between them. The CDR3 runs 14 residues. CDR1 and CDR2 from the germline V gene are SNHLY and FYNNEI. CDR3 region: CASSELSGATEQFF. The CDR3 DNA is TGTGCCAGCAGTGAATTATCTGGAGCGACTGAGCAGTTCTTC.